This T cell receptor (beta chain) was retrieved from a study of blood T cell repertoires in COVID-19. Background on the study: The United States, Italy and Spain were the sources of the acute and convalescent COVID-19 samples. T cells, B-cell-depleted T cells, or PBMCs provided the cDNA or gDNA that served as material.

Trimming stripped 1 base from V and 13 bases from J, with 7 bases between. Germline V gene sequence: CDR1 SGHVS, CDR2 FNYEAQ. The CDR3 runs 11 residues. Per the original methods: How many nucleated cells were present was estimated from reference gene primer amplification. Produced via immunoSEQ multiplex PCR; TCRdb's table is partial and in-frame only. V and J calls and clone size are as listed in that table; D and trimming were resolved from the DNA. The sample consists of over 60,000 clones, 90% of them appearing once. This receptor was obtained from a man aged 50 or older with acute or convalescent COVID-19. The chain couples TRBV7-6 to TRBJ2-2; no reliable D call. Sequenced material: peripheral blood. This chain's CDR3 is CASSLGGGLFF. For the CDR3, the DNA is TGTGCCAGCAGCTTAGGTGGCGGGCTGTTTTTT.